This T cell receptor (beta chain) is from a study of blood T cell repertoires in COVID-19. Turning to the study itself: The cDNA or gDNA used as material had been derived from T cells, B-cell-depleted T cells, or PBMCs.

This clone was counted at least ten times. Everyone who took part was roughly 18 to 100 years old, and they came from about 25 US areas. In the authors' workflow: Reference gene primer amplification yielded estimated nucleated cell counts. Some clones are missing from TCRdb's copy, which holds only in-frame ones; the method was immunoSEQ multiplex PCR. Clone size and the V and J calls come from that table; the DNA yielded D and trimming. The sample contains about 210,000 clones, 81% of which appear only once. This TCR derives from a woman aged 45-60 years with acute COVID-19. Specimen: PBMCs or T cells enriched from blood (not recorded which).

The CDR3: CASSYRGPNTEAFF. In nucleotides, the CDR3 is TGTGCCAGCAGTTACAGGGGGCCGAACACTGAAGCTTTCTTT. The chain couples TRBV6-5 to TRBJ1-1; TRBD1 aligns across 7 bases. V was pared by 2 bases and J by 1 base, with 1 base of the junction left unmatched. The CDR3 loop spans 14 amino acids. The germline V gene encodes CDR1 MNHEY and CDR2 SVGAGI.